One T cell receptor beta chain is described in this entry. Antigen: not known. This entry belongs to a study of cytomegalovirus exposure and HLA in healthy donors. CDR1 MNHNY and CDR2 SVGAGI come from the germline V gene (reference sequence). This CDR3 contains 15 residues. J lost 10 bases, V lost 7 bases, and 11 bases had no gene match. PCR employed 60 Vbeta and 13 Jbeta primers. Clones were read by immunoSEQ multiplex PCR, and TCRdb kept only the in-frame ones, dropping some. Of fewer than 140,000 clones listed, about three quarters are singletons. Whole-study results and caveats: The investigators catalogued 150 to 200 TCR beta chains as cytomegalovirus-associated.

The material sequenced was PBMCs. The genes are TRBV6-6 and TRBJ2-2; 11 bases fit TRBD1. The sequence was obtained from a woman aged 45-60 years in good health and CMV-seropositive. The CDR3 reads CASTQGGQGAMELFF. CDR3 bases: TGTGCCAGCACTCAAGGCGGACAGGGGGCAATGGAGCTGTTTTTT.